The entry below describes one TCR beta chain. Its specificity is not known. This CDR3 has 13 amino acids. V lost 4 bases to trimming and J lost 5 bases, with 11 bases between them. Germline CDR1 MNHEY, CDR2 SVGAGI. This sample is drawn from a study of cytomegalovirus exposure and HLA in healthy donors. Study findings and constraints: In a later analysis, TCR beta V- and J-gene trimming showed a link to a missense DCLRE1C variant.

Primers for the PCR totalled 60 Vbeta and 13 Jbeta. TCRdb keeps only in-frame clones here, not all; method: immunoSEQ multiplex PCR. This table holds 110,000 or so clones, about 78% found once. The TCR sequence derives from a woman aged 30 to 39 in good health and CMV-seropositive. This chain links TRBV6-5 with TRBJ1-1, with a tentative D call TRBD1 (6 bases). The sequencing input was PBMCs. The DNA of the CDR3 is TGTGCCAGCAGTTTTACAGGGTCAACTGAAGCTTTCTTT. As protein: CASSFTGSTEAFF.